This is a list of T cell receptor beta chains from one sample in a study of shared clonotypes between healthy human individuals. Data came from immunoSEQ multiplex PCR; TCRdb stores just in-frame clones and leaves some out. The sample contains about 980,000 clones, 76% of which appear only once. The sample taken for sequencing was memory CD4+ T cells sorted from blood. The receptors originated from a man aged 18 to 29 in good health. Each CDR3 is given with its conserved first and last residue. The order of the fields is D gene, J gene, V gene, clone size, CDR3 DNA, CDR3 protein. A D gene is named only where the DNA matches it firmly. For some rows the clone size is stated as once, few or many, or as a class when expanded; others skip it.

>TRBD2|TRBJ2-1|TRBV18|NA
TGTGCCAGCTCACCACCACTAGCGGGCATACTGGGGCAGTTCTTC
CASSPPLAGILGQFF
>NA|TRBJ1-4|TRBV9|NA
TGTGCCAGCAGCGGACGGTCGCGGGGGTCAGCTAATGAAAAACTGTTTTTT
CASSGRSRGSANEKLFF
>TRBD1|TRBJ1-6|TRBV6-5|NA
TGTGCCAGCAGAAGACGGACAGGGGAAAATTCACCCCTCCACTTT
CASRRRTGENSPLHF
>NA|TRBJ2-3|TRBV6-1|few
TGTGCCAGCAGTGCGGCGGACACAGATACGCAGTATTTT
CASSAADTDTQYF
>TRBD1|TRBJ2-7|TRBV5-1|NA
TGCGCCAGCAGCTTGGTAACAGGGGAAGGGAACGAGCAGTACTTC
CASSLVTGEGNEQYF
>TRBD1|TRBJ2-2|TRBV7-2|NA
TGTGCCAGCAGCCGGACAGGGATGAACACCGGGGAGCTGTTTTTT
CASSRTGMNTGELFF
>TRBD1|TRBJ2-5|TRBV9|NA
TGTGCCAGCAGCGTAGGAATTGGGACAGGGGTTGGAGAGACCCAGTACTTC
CASSVGIGTGVGETQYF
>NA|TRBJ2-7|TRBV2|NA
TGTGCCAGCAGTACTAACCAGCTATACGAGCAGTACTTC
CASSTNQLYEQYF
>NA|TRBJ2-7|TRBV20-1|NA
TGCAGTGCCAAGCGTGTCTACGAGCAGTACTTC
CSAKRVYEQYF
>TRBD1|TRBJ2-4|TRBV5-4|NA
TGTGCCAGCAGCTTGGGACAGGGGTTCAAAAACATTCAGTACTTC
CASSLGQGFKNIQYF
>NA|TRBJ2-5|TRBV6-5|NA
TGTGCCAGCAGGCTTATTTATGGTGCGGAGACCCAGTACTTC
CASRLIYGAETQYF
>NA|TRBJ2-7|TRBV2|NA
TGTGCCAGCAAAGTGGCGGATTCCTACGAGCAGTACTTC
CASKVADSYEQYF
>TRBD1|TRBJ1-3|TRBV28|NA
TGTGCCAGCAGTTTCGACGGGACAGAAAGTTCTGGAAACACCATATATTTT
CASSFDGTESSGNTIYF
>NA|TRBJ2-3|TRBV14|NA
TGTGCCAGCAGCCCCTCCGGCGGTGATACGCAGTATTTT
CASSPSGGDTQYF
>NA|TRBJ2-7|TRBV30|NA
TGTGCCGCCGGTATTCCCTCCTACGAGCAGTACTTC
CAAGIPSYEQYF
>TRBD1|TRBJ2-7|TRBV18|NA
TGTGCCAGCTCACCAGGAGGCCGGGACAGCTCCTACGAGCAGTACTTC
CASSPGGRDSSYEQYF
>NA|TRBJ1-3|TRBV9|NA
TGTGCCAGCAGCGCTCAGCCGGGTCTCAGGAACACCATATATTTT
CASSAQPGLRNTIYF
>TRBD2|TRBJ2-7|TRBV28|few
TGTGCCAGCAGACGAACTAGCGGGGGGATCCCCACCGAGCAGTACTTC
CASRRTSGGIPTEQYF
>NA|TRBJ2-2|TRBV27|NA
TGTGCCAGCAGTTTCGTGAATATAGGGGAGCTGTTTTTT
CASSFVNIGELFF
>NA|TRBJ1-2|TRBV4-3|few
TGCGCCAGCAGCCAAGATTTGGCGGTCGGGGGTGGTGGCTACACCTTC
CASSQDLAVGGGGYTF
>NA|TRBJ1-1|TRBV7-9|NA
TGTGCCAGCAGCTCGAGGACAGCCAACCCAAACACTGAAGCTTTCTTT
CASSSRTANPNTEAFF
>NA|TRBJ1-4|TRBV19|NA
TGTGCCAGTTGCGTTACAGGGACCGAAAAACTGTTTTTT
CASCVTGTEKLFF
>NA|TRBJ2-5|TRBV2|many
TGTGCCAGCAGTCGGGTTCGGCGGGACAGACGAATCCAAGAGACCCAGTACTTC
CASSRVRRDRRIQETQYF
>TRBD1|TRBJ2-7|TRBV2|few
TGTGCCAGCAGTGTCCGGGACAGGGGGATAGAGCAGTACTTC
CASSVRDRGIEQYF
>NA|TRBJ2-7|TRBV2|NA
TGTGCCAGCAGTAACCAGCCAGAGACCGAGCAGTACTTC
CASSNQPETEQYF
>TRBD1|TRBJ1-6|TRBV5-1|once
TGCGCCAGCAGCCCCATACAGGGGGGAAATTCACCCCTCCACTTT
CASSPIQGGNSPLHF
>NA|TRBJ1-3|TRBV5-1|NA
TGCGCCAGCAGCTCCAATACAGGGCACTCTGGAAACACCATATATTTT
CASSSNTGHSGNTIYF
>NA|TRBJ1-4|TRBV10-2|NA
TGCGCCAGCAGCCCAGGGGTAGCAACTAATGAAAAACTGTTTTTT
CASSPGVATNEKLFF
>NA|TRBJ1-1|TRBV4-1|NA
TGCGCCAGCAGCCAAGAAGATAGGGTGAACACTGAAGCTTTCTTT
CASSQEDRVNTEAFF
>NA|TRBJ1-5|TRBV15|NA
TGTGCCACCAGCAGAGATCCTACTAGCAATCAGCCCCAGCATTTT
CATSRDPTSNQPQHF
>NA|TRBJ2-7|TRBV27|few
TGTGCCAGCAGTTTATATGGCAGGGCCACTTCCTACGAGCAGTACTTC
CASSLYGRATSYEQYF
>NA|TRBJ2-7|TRBV27|NA
TGTGCCAGCAGTTTTTCAGGGGCGACCTACGAGCAGTACTTC
CASSFSGATYEQYF
>NA|TRBJ1-1|TRBV6-6|few
TGTGCCAGCAGTTACCCACAGGGTTGGGCTTTCTTT
CASSYPQGWAFF
>TRBD2|TRBJ2-1|TRBV7-6|NA
TGTGCCAGCAGCTTATGGACTAGCGGGGGGGCGAATAATGAGCAGTTCTTC
CASSLWTSGGANNEQFF
>NA|TRBJ2-5|TRBV6-6|NA
TGTGCCAGCAGTTATGGAGGGGGGAGTCAAGGAGAGACCCAGTACTTC
CASSYGGGSQGETQYF
>NA|TRBJ2-5|TRBV6-5|NA
TGTGCCAGCAGTCCTGGGCTGCTCCAAGAGACCCAGTACTTC
CASSPGLLQETQYF
>TRBD2|TRBJ2-1|TRBV9|NA
TGTGCCAGCAGCTCCCTTGGGGGAGGGTACAATGAGCAGTTCTTC
CASSSLGGGYNEQFF
>NA|TRBJ1-4|TRBV5-1|NA
TGCGCCAGCAGCTTGGCCGACAAAGAAAAACTGTTTTTT
CASSLADKEKLFF
>NA|TRBJ2-2|TRBV5-5|once
TGTGCCAGCAGCTCTGCGGGTTTTAACACCGGGGAGCTGTTTTTT
CASSSAGFNTGELFF
>TRBD1|TRBJ2-5|TRBV6-5|NA
TGTGCCAGCAGTTACGGGACAGGGGTTTTCGGGGAGACCCAGTACTTC
CASSYGTGVFGETQYF
>NA|TRBJ2-1|TRBV28|NA
TGTGCCAGCAGTTTTCTGGTGCTTCGAAAGCGGCAAGACAATGAGCAGTTCTTC
CASSFLVLRKRQDNEQFF
>TRBD2|TRBJ2-5|TRBV5-1|NA
TGCGCCAGCAGCCGGGTCGCTAGCGGGGATCAAGAGACCCAGTACTTC
CASSRVASGDQETQYF
>TRBD1|TRBJ2-3|TRBV7-3|NA
TGTGCCAGCAGCTTAACGGGACAGGCCGCAGATACGCAGTATTTT
CASSLTGQAADTQYF
>NA|TRBJ2-6|TRBV9|NA
TGTGCCAGCAGTGAGATGGACTCTGGGGCCAACGTCCTGACTTTC
CASSEMDSGANVLTF
>TRBD1|TRBJ1-5|TRBV18|NA
TGTGCCAGCTCGACAGGATCAGGGGGTCATCAGCCCCAGCATTTT
CASSTGSGGHQPQHF
>NA|TRBJ2-1|TRBV30|few
TGTGCCTGGAGTCGTAAGTCCTACAATGAGCAGTTCTTC
CAWSRKSYNEQFF
>NA|TRBJ1-6|TRBV6-5|once
TGTGCCAGCAGTTACGGGGGCACGAATAATTCACCCCTCCACTTT
CASSYGGTNNSPLHF
>NA|TRBJ2-7|TRBV27|NA
TGTGCCAGCCGTCTCAACGGGGCGGAATATGCCTACGAGCAGTACTTC
CASRLNGAEYAYEQYF
>TRBD2|TRBJ2-1|TRBV2|few
TGTGCCAGCAGATCGGGACTAGCGGGCTATAATGAGCAGTTCTTC
CASRSGLAGYNEQFF
>TRBD2|TRBJ2-7|TRBV27|many
TGTGCCAGCAGAGCGGGAGGGCCCTACGAGCAGTACTTC
CASRAGGPYEQYF
>TRBD2|TRBJ2-7|TRBV18|NA
TGTGCCAGCTCACCGACAGTTTCGAGCGGGACCCTCTACGAGCAGTACTTC
CASSPTVSSGTLYEQYF
>NA|TRBJ1-1|TRBV5-1|NA
TGCGCCAGCAGCTTGGAGGGGATCGCCGGGGCTGAAGCTTTCTTT
CASSLEGIAGAEAFF
>NA|TRBJ1-2|TRBV7-2|NA
TGTGCCAGCAGCTTATTAGCTTGGGAGGCAGGCTATGGCTACACCTTC
CASSLLAWEAGYGYTF
>TRBD1|TRBJ1-2|TRBV2|NA
TGTGCCAGCAGTAAGACAGGGGGCGCGGGCTATGGCTACACCTTC
CASSKTGGAGYGYTF
>NA|TRBJ1-1|TRBV4-1|NA
TGCGCCAGCAGCCCTGGGGGTTTACGGGGTATCACTGAAGCTTTCTTT
CASSPGGLRGITEAFF
>NA|TRBJ2-2|TRBV6-5|few
TGTGCCAGCTTCCTTAATCCTGCGGGCACCGGGGAGCTGTTTTTT
CASFLNPAGTGELFF
>NA|TRBJ2-3|TRBV12-5|NA
TGTGCTAGTGGGGAATCGGTACGGGGGACTGGAGATACGCAGTATTTT
CASGESVRGTGDTQYF
>TRBD1|TRBJ1-5|TRBV7-2|NA
TGTGCCAGCAGCTTAGCTGACAGGGCCCATCAGCCCCAGCATTTT
CASSLADRAHQPQHF